Included here is one TCR beta chain sequence, with context. Antigen specificity is unknown. This sample was included in a study of identical twins. Overall study results and limits: The models gave estimates that fell short of the out-of-frame TCR alpha sharing seen in monozygotic twins.

Trimming at V came to 2 bases and at J to 4 bases, leaving 12 bases not matched to a gene. This CDR3 is 18 amino acids long. CDR1 LGHNA and CDR2 YSLEER come from the germline V gene. Using its own MiXCR run on the 5' RACE reads, TCRdb lists one record per CDR3 protein. The repertoire consists of 600,000 to 800,000 distinct CDR3 sequences, with 21% occurring once and the leading ten covering more than 4%. These data were also reused for a study on T cells expressing NK-cell markers. From that study: Sequencing covered eight donors, seven HCMV-seropositive and one seronegative. In several experiments, sorting was confined to alpha-beta TCR T cells through use of an anti-gamma-delta TCR antibody. Where a few donors were concerned, these clonotypes also led the CD3+CD56-NKG2C+ fraction.

The chain employs TRBV4-3 and TRBJ2-2; 8 nucleotides line up with TRBD2. The clonotype was recovered from a woman younger than 30 in good health. Sequencing was performed on PBMCs. CDR3 DNA sequence: TGCGCCAGCAGCCAACTGGGCGGGAGGTTTGGTTCCACCGGGGAGCTGTTTTTT. Translated, it gives CASSQLGGRFGSTGELFF.